Following are 16 T cell receptor beta chains from one sample sequenced in a study of blood T cell repertoires in COVID-19. Using immunoSEQ multiplex PCR, the repertoire was profiled, and TCRdb retains in-frame clones only, with some absent. The sample has about 190,000 clones; roughly 78% are singletons. Material: peripheral blood. These receptors were obtained from a woman older than 75 with active or convalescent COVID-19.

V gene TRBV19 combines with J gene TRBJ1-1; 7 bases line up with TRBD1. The CDR3 loop spans 13 amino acids. V dropped 7 bases and J dropped 8; count of bases not matched to a gene: 10. Germline lookup yields CDR1 LNHDA and CDR2 SQIVND (reference sequence). The CDR3: CASIPPGTEEAFF. The CDR3 nucleotides read TGTGCCAGTATCCCCCCCGGGACAGAAGAAGCTTTCTTT.

The chain employs TRBV28 and TRBJ1-4; maybe TRBD1 (6 bases). V was cut by 10 bases and J by 7 bases, with 10 bases left in between. The germline gives CDR1 MDHEN, CDR2 SYDVKM. There are 11 residues in the CDR3. CDR3 loop: CAIGGREKLFF. In nucleotides, the CDR3 is TGTGCCATCGGGGGGCGTGAAAAACTGTTTTTT.

The CDR3 DNA reads as TGTGCCAGCAGCTGGGTTACAGGGGTCAACACTGAAGCTTTCTTT. This gives the protein CASSWVTGVNTEAFF. The chain employs TRBV5-4 and TRBJ1-1, with 7 bases fitting TRBD1. CDR3 length: 15 residues. Germline CDR1 and CDR2: SGHNT and YYREEE (reference sequence). With 3 bases clipped from V and 2 bases from J, the junction kept 7 bases outside the gene matches. The whole variable domain, remainder taken from reference TRBV5-4 and TRBJ1-1, is ETGVTQSPTHLIKTRGQQVTLRCSSQSGHNTVSWYQQALGQGPQFIFQYYREEENGRGNFPPRFSGLQFPNYSSELNVNALELDDSALYLCASSWVTGVNTEAFFGQGTRLTVV.

The gene calls are TRBV5-1 and TRBJ2-7; no clear D. CDR3 length: 15 residues. CDR1 and CDR2 from the germline V gene are SGHRS and YFSETQ. The germline V and J ends were trimmed by 1 base and 1 base, with 12 bases remaining between them. The CDR3: CASSLRPGGSYEQYF. CDR3 DNA: TGCGCCAGCAGCTTGAGGCCAGGTGGATCCTACGAGCAGTACTTC. Supplemented by reference TRBV5-1 and TRBJ2-7, the full variable domain reads KAGVTQTPRYLIKTRGQQVTLSCSPISGHRSVSWYQQTPGQGLQFLFEYFSETQRNKGNFPGRFSGRQFSNSRSEMNVSTLELGDSALYLCASSLRPGGSYEQYFGPGTRLTVT.

This clone was seen only a few times. This chain connects TRBV28 to TRBJ2-1; D not resolved. In germline, CDR1 is MDHEN, CDR2 SYDVKM. The length of the CDR3 is 16 residues. The V end was cut by 6 bases, the J end by 6 bases, with 21 bases between. Here the CDR3 DNA reads TGTGCCAGCAGGAAAAGACCGAGGAATAGGATCAATGAGCAGTTCTTC. Translation: CASRKRPRNRINEQFF.

This sequence joins TRBV10-2 and TRBJ2-7; 7 bases align to TRBD1. V lost 0 bases to trimming and J lost 6 bases; unmatched junction nucleotides: 14. The length of the CDR3 is 17 residues. CDR1 is WSHSY, CDR2 SAAADI, per germline. In DNA, the CDR3 is TGCGCCAGCAGTGAGTCGGGCAGGGGGTGGAATTTTGGCGAGCAGTACTTC. Its protein is CASSESGRGWNFGEQYF.

This chain connects TRBV28 to TRBJ1-1, with D unresolved. Trimming pared 6 bases from V and 0 bases from J, leaving 14 bases between. The CDR3 covers 15 residues. From germline, CDR1 is MDHEN and CDR2 SYDVKM. The CDR3: CASRPWANMNTEAFF. The CDR3 DNA reads as TGTGCCAGCAGGCCCTGGGCCAACATGAACACTGAAGCTTTCTTT.

J is TRBJ1-2 and V is TRBV4-2, with 7 bases lining up with TRBD1. This CDR3 has 17 residues. Germline lookup yields CDR1 LGHNA and CDR2 YNFKEQ. The V and J ends lost 0 bases and 0 bases, in that order; junction bases with no gene match: 7. The CDR3 is CASSQEGGGPSNYGYTF. In nucleotides, the CDR3 is TGTGCCAGCAGCCAAGAAGGAGGGGGCCCCTCTAACTATGGCTACACCTTC.

The V and J genes are TRBV7-8 and TRBJ1-1, with 7 bases matching TRBD1. CDR3 length equals 15 residues. From germline, CDR1 is SGHVS and CDR2 FQNEAQ. The trim removed 3 bases at V and 0 bases at J, leaving 4 bases unmatched. CDR3 amino acids: CASSLGQWMNTEAFF. The CDR3, as DNA: TGTGCCAGCAGCTTGGGACAGTGGATGAACACTGAAGCTTTCTTT.

CDR3 residues: CASSKQGAANEKLFF. In DNA, the CDR3 is TGTGCCAGCAGTAAACAGGGGGCAGCTAATGAAAAACTGTTTTTT. The chain uses TRBV5-6 and TRBJ1-4; 9 nucleotides line up with TRBD1. The CDR3 is made up of 15 amino acids. The V and J ends lost 5 bases and 3 bases, in that order; junction bases with no gene match: 5. The germline V gene encodes CDR1 SGHDT and CDR2 YYEEEE.

The chain is built from TRBV5-4 and TRBJ1-5; the D gene is possibly TRBD1 (6 bases). This CDR3 is built from 16 residues. Germline V gives CDR1 SGHNT, CDR2 YYREEE (reference sequence). V lost 1 base and J 0 bases, leaving 11 bases between the germline ends. The CDR3 loop is CASSLSGTSSNQPQHF. The DNA for the CDR3 is TGTGCCAGCAGCTTGTCTGGGACAAGTAGCAATCAGCCCCAGCATTTT.

The V call is TRBV7-3, the J call TRBJ1-2; D is perhaps TRBD1 (5 bases). The germline V and J ends were trimmed by 1 base and 3 bases, with 27 bases remaining between them. Germline CDR1 is SGHTA and CDR2 is FQGTGA. The CDR3 totals 20 residues. Here the CDR3 DNA reads TGTGCCAGCAGCTTAAATCCGCCGGTAGCGGGTTGGCAGGGACACTATGGCTACACCTTC. Residues: CASSLNPPVAGWQGHYGYTF.

The CDR3 DNA reads as TGTGCCAGCAGCTTAGAGTTTGGCCCCTACAATGAGCAGTTCTTC. It translates to CASSLEFGPYNEQFF. V and J are TRBV7-2 and TRBJ2-1; D not certain. This CDR3 is 15 amino acids long. The V gene's germline CDR1 is SGHTA and CDR2 FQGNSA. Deletions cut 1 base from V and 2 bases from J, with 9 bases between.

This clone was observed a few times. The chain carries TRBV28 and TRBJ2-3, with D perhaps TRBD1 (6 bases). This CDR3 has 16 residues. Deletions cut 1 base from V and 5 bases from J, with 16 bases between. Germline lookup yields CDR1 MDHEN and CDR2 SYDVKM. As DNA, the CDR3 is TGTGCCAGCAGTTTATCCGGGACACCCTCACAAGATACGCAGTATTTT. Its translation: CASSLSGTPSQDTQYF.

With respect to this clone: Since a much larger clone is just one base distant, this may be a read error. The sample holds other DNA sequences that translate to the same CDR3. This sequence joins TRBV4-1 and TRBJ2-7; TRBD2 is a possible D gene (6 bases). The CDR3 is made up of 16 amino acids. The germline CDR1 and CDR2 sequences are MGHRA and YSYEKL. This CDR3 reads CASSQEGDSPHYEQYF. The CDR3 DNA follows: TGCGCCAGCAGCCAAGAAGGGGACTCACCCCACTACGAGCAGTACTTT.

This rearrangement joins TRBV4-3 to TRBJ1-2, with 9 bases lining up with TRBD1. The CDR3 is 16 residues long. V shed 3 bases, J shed 4 bases, and the junction held 9 bases outside the gene matches. Germline CDR1 reads LGHNA; CDR2 reads YSLEER. CDR3 nucleotides: TGCGCCAGCAGCCAGGCTTACAGGGGGCCGGGCTATGGCTACACCTTC. Translated: CASSQAYRGPGYGYTF.